The 24 T cell receptor beta chains below come from one sample, sequenced in a study of T cell responses to AZD1222 COVID-19 vaccine. Sequenced by immunoSEQ multiplex PCR; TCRdb stores in-frame clones only, minus some. Among about 140,000 clones listed, approximately 84% were seen once. This specimen was peripheral blood, taken on day 0 of AZD1222 vaccination. These receptors were collected from an adult in good health.

Only one count was recorded for this clone. The V call is TRBV19, the J call TRBJ2-7, with D uncertain. Trimming took off 2 bases at V and 3 bases at J, with 14 bases between the two ends. The germline V gene has CDR1 LNHDA and CDR2 SQIVND (reference sequence). This CDR3 spans 15 amino acids. CDR3 nucleotides: TGTGCCAGTAGTATAACTTTCGCTATTAACTACGAGCAGTACTTC. Translation: CASSITFAINYEQYF.

The CDR3 sequence: CASISGNNSPLHF. In DNA form, the CDR3 reads TGTGCCAGTATTTCGGGGAATAATTCACCCCTCCACTTT. V is TRBV19 and J is TRBJ1-6; D is undetermined. The germline gives CDR1 LNHDA, CDR2 SQIVND (reference sequence). The CDR3 has 13 residues. V was cut by 7 bases and J by 5 bases, with 9 bases left in between.

This clone showed up just a few times. The gene calls are TRBV2 and TRBJ2-7; no clear D. Germline lookup yields CDR1 SNHLY and CDR2 FYNNEI. CDR3 length: 11 amino acids. V was shortened by 4 bases and J by 6 bases, with 7 bases between the two germline ends. The CDR3 spells CASSAQSEQYF. The CDR3 bases are TGTGCCAGCAGTGCTCAGAGCGAGCAGTACTTC. Full variable domain (remainder filled in from reference TRBV2 and TRBJ2-7): EPEVTQTPSHQVTQMGQEVILRCVPISNHLYFYWYRQILGQKVEFLVSFYNNEISEKSEIFDDQFSVERPDGSNFTLKIRSTKLEDSAMYFCASSAQSEQYFGPGTRLTVT.

The rearrangement links TRBV5-6 to TRBJ1-3; 9 positions match TRBD1. The V and J ends lost 0 bases and 3 bases, in that order; junction bases with no gene match: 7. The CDR3 runs to 17 residues. Germline V lookup: CDR1 SGHDT, CDR2 YYEEEE. CDR3 in amino acids: CASSLASTGGGGNTIYF. Written as DNA, the CDR3 is TGTGCCAGCAGCTTGGCCTCTACAGGGGGCGGTGGAAACACCATATATTTT. Complete variable domain (other parts from reference TRBV5-6 and TRBJ1-3): DAGVTQSPTHLIKTRGQQVTLRCSPKSGHDTVSWYQQALGQGPQFIFQYYEEEERQRGNFPDRFSGHQFPNYSSELNVNALLLGDSALYLCASSLASTGGGGNTIYFGEGSWLTVV.

This chain links TRBV29-1 with TRBJ2-5; 7 bases align to TRBD1. CDR1 and CDR2 (germline): SQVTM, ANQGSEA. The trim removed 4 bases at V and 1 base at J, leaving 6 bases unmatched. The CDR3 totals 14 residues. The CDR3 loop is CSVGQGWGQETQYF. In DNA, the CDR3 is TGCAGCGTTGGACAGGGTTGGGGCCAAGAGACCCAGTACTTC.

V usage is TRBV5-5 and J usage is TRBJ1-1; D uncertain. CDR3 size: 14 residues. Germline loops: CDR1 SGHKS, CDR2 YYEKEE (reference sequence). V lost 7 bases, J lost 5 bases, and 18 bases lay in between. The CDR3 DNA reads as TGTGCCAGCTCGCGCCGGGGTGAGGCAACTGAAGCTTTCTTT. Translation gives CASSRRGEATEAFF.

The V gene is TRBV28, the J gene TRBJ1-2; unclear D gene. The length of the CDR3 is 13 residues. In germline, CDR1 is MDHEN, CDR2 SYDVKM. The V and J ends lost 2 bases and 0 bases respectively, with 4 bases between them. CDR3 loop: CASSLKANYGYTF. In nucleotides, the CDR3 is TGTGCCAGCAGTTTAAAGGCTAACTATGGCTACACCTTC.

In its sample, this clone was seen once. V usage is TRBV28 and J usage is TRBJ1-1; tentatively, D is TRBD1 (5 bases). V dropped 3 bases and J dropped 4 bases, with 12 bases sitting between them. The V gene's germline CDR1 is MDHEN and CDR2 SYDVKM. The CDR3 consists of 14 residues. The CDR3 is CASSLRGGGTEAFF. The CDR3 bases are TGTGCCAGCAGTTTGCGGGGTGGGGGCACTGAAGCTTTCTTT.

The rearrangement joins TRBV28 to TRBJ1-2; 7 bases align to TRBD1. The J segment lost 0 bases and the V segment lost 6 bases, leaving 13 bases of the junction unmatched. The CDR3 is 17 amino acids. Germline-derived CDR1 and CDR2 are MDHEN and SYDVKM. The CDR3 loop reads CASSIPGTEIPNYGYTF. The CDR3 DNA follows: TGTGCCAGCAGCATCCCGGGGACAGAGATACCTAACTATGGCTACACCTTC.

The rearrangement uses TRBV2 and TRBJ1-4; D possibly corresponds to TRBD1 (6 bases). The CDR3 sequence is 15 residues long. Germline V CDR1 and CDR2: SNHLY, FYNNEI. V lost 6 bases, J lost 12 bases, and 23 bases lay in between. CDR3: CASRGLSGRKGELFF. The CDR3 coding sequence is TGTGCCAGCAGGGGATTGAGCGGCAGGAAGGGGGAACTGTTTTTT.

This clone occurred once. CDR3 bases: TGTGCCAGCGATTCCGATAGCTCCTACGAGCAGTACTTC. Translation gives CASDSDSSYEQYF. This sequence joins TRBV2 and TRBJ2-7; D is unclear. This CDR3 is built from 13 residues. The V gene's germline CDR1 is SNHLY and CDR2 FYNNEI. V was trimmed by 8 bases and J by 0 bases, leaving 11 bases between them.

This clone has only a few counts. This chain joins TRBV3-1 (or the pseudogene TRBV3-2) and TRBJ1-4; D remains unclear. Looked up from germline, CDR1 is LGHDT and CDR2 is YNNKEL (reference sequence). The CDR3 length is 14 residues. V lost 4 bases to trimming and J lost 4 bases, with 10 bases between them. The CDR3 DNA reads TGTGCCAGCAGCCTCCCCAGGCGTAATGAAAAACTGTTTTTT. It specifies CASSLPRRNEKLFF.

V is TRBV10-1 and J is TRBJ1-5; D is unresolved. This CDR3 comprises 15 residues. From germline, CDR1 is WNHNN and CDR2 SYGVQD (reference sequence). The V end was cut by 6 bases, the J end by 0 bases, with 12 bases between. The CDR3 bases are TGCGCCAGCAGGGGTAGAGGGTATAGCAATCAGCCCCAGCATTTT. Protein product: CASRGRGYSNQPQHF.

The chain links TRBV19 to TRBJ2-1, with 7 bases lining up with TRBD2. With 5 bases clipped from V and 3 bases from J, the junction kept 4 bases outside the gene matches. This CDR3 region has 14 residues. CDR1 is LNHDA and CDR2 is SQIVND in the germline V gene (reference sequence). In DNA form, the CDR3 reads TGTGCCAGTAGTGTGGCGGGGGTCTACAATGAGCAGTTCTTC. Its translation: CASSVAGVYNEQFF.

V usage is TRBV28 and J usage is TRBJ1-2; no firm D call. Looked up from germline, CDR1 is MDHEN and CDR2 is SYDVKM. Trimming removed 8 bases from V and 4 bases from J, with 11 bases in between. The CDR3 consists of 12 residues. The CDR3 bases are TGTGCCAGCGGATCCCGGGGCTATGGCTACACCTTC. This translates into CASGSRGYGYTF.

The rearrangement joins TRBV6-1 to TRBJ2-7; D is perhaps TRBD1 (5 bases). The CDR3 contains 13 residues. The ends were cut back, 0 bases at V and 9 bases at J, with 12 bases in the middle. The germline gives CDR1 MNHNS, CDR2 SASEGT. The CDR3 region has the DNA TGTGCCAGCAGTGAAGCAGGGGTAGTCGTGCAGTACTTC. Amino acids: CASSEAGVVVQYF.

This clone was seen more than once but under ten times. This rearrangement joins TRBV9 to TRBJ1-1; D is undetermined. The ends were cut back, 2 bases at V and 1 base at J, with 12 bases in the middle. The CDR3 length is 15 residues. Germline-derived CDR1 and CDR2 are SGDLS and YYNGEE. The CDR3 reads CASSVGIMANTEAFF. The CDR3 DNA sequence: TGTGCCAGCAGCGTTGGGATAATGGCGAACACTGAAGCTTTCTTT.

This clone was recorded once. The chain combines TRBV9 with TRBJ2-1; perhaps TRBD2 as D (5 bases). Germline CDR1 and CDR2: SGDLS and YYNGEE. The germline V and J ends were trimmed by 0 bases and 7 bases, with 17 bases remaining between them. The CDR3 loop spans 16 amino acids. CDR3 loop: CASSVDPSRKGNEQFF. DNA for the CDR3: TGTGCCAGCAGCGTAGATCCTAGCCGAAAAGGAAATGAGCAGTTCTTC.

The chain links TRBV7-9 to TRBJ1-1; D is undetermined. Trimming took off 1 base at V and 0 bases at J, with 9 bases between the two ends. The CDR3 has 15 residues. Germline V lookup: CDR1 SEHNR, CDR2 FQNEAQ (reference sequence). DNA of the CDR3: TGTGCCAGCAGCTTAGAGGGCCGAGTGAACACTGAAGCTTTCTTT. Amino acids: CASSLEGRVNTEAFF.

This clone was detected only once. The chain joins TRBV7-9 to TRBJ2-7; D is unclear. The CDR3 is 11 residues long. V dropped 6 bases and J dropped 3 bases, with 6 bases sitting between them. Germline V lookup: CDR1 SEHNR, CDR2 FQNEAQ (reference sequence). The CDR3 protein is CASSNNYEQYF. CDR3 coding DNA: TGTGCCAGCAGTAATAACTACGAGCAGTACTTC.

The V and J genes are TRBV30 and TRBJ1-4; D not certain. The germline V gene encodes CDR1 GTSNPN and CDR2 SVGIG (reference sequence). The CDR3 totals 10 residues. Trimming cost V 4 bases and J 8 bases, with 5 bases left between them. For the CDR3, the DNA is TGTGCCTGGAAAAGGGAAAAACTGTTTTTT. It specifies CAWKREKLFF. The entire variable domain, with the rest obtained from reference TRBV30 and TRBJ1-4, is as follows: SQTIHQWPATLVQPVGSPLSLECTVEGTSNPNLYWYRQAAGRGLQLLFYSVGIGQISSEVPQNLSASRPQDRQFILSSKKLLLSDSGFYLCAWKREKLFFGSGTQLSVL.

The rearrangement joins TRBV19 to TRBJ1-3; D possibly corresponds to TRBD1 (6 bases). CDR1 is LNHDA, CDR2 SQIVND, per germline (reference sequence). The CDR3 consists of 12 residues. V lost 8 bases to trimming and J lost 4 bases, with 9 bases between them. DNA for the CDR3: TGTGCCAGTCGCCAGGGGGGAAACACCATATATTTT. Translated: CASRQGGNTIYF.

This clone came up a few times. This sequence joins TRBV2 and TRBJ1-5; TRBD1 agrees at 7 bases. The CDR3 is 16 amino acids. Per the germline V gene, CDR1 is SNHLY and CDR2 is FYNNEI. V dropped 3 bases and J dropped 0; count of bases not matched to a gene: 5. CDR3 sequence (DNA): TGTGCCAGCAGTGACAGGGGGAGAGGTAGCAATCAGCCCCAGCATTTT. This encodes CASSDRGRGSNQPQHF.

V is TRBV2 and J is TRBJ1-2; no clear D. The CDR3 totals 12 residues. The ends were cut back, 2 bases at V and 5 bases at J, with 6 bases in the middle. Per germline, CDR1 SNHLY and CDR2 FYNNEI. This CDR3 reads CASSEQVYGYTF. CDR3 DNA: TGTGCCAGCAGTGAACAGGTTTATGGCTACACCTTC.